This passage covers 26 T cell receptor beta chains from one sample sequenced in a study of siplizumab effects on memory and regulatory T cells. Assay used: immunoSEQ multiplex PCR; TCRdb lists only in-frame clones, some missing. Of 65,000 to 85,000 clones in the sample, around 93% are singletons; the top ten hold about 5%. Sequencing was done on a sample of CD8+ T cells sorted from blood. Receptors were obtained from a human donor in good health.

The chain links TRBV11-2 to TRBJ2-7, with 7 bases matching TRBD1. V shed 2 bases and J 7 bases; nucleotides not matched to a gene: 2. This CDR3 region has 12 residues. Germline CDR1 SGHAT, CDR2 FQNNGV. The CDR3 nucleotides read TGTGCCAGCAGCTTACCAGGGGGAGAGCAGTACTTC. Protein sequence: CASSLPGGEQYF.

The V call is TRBV7-8, the J call TRBJ2-1, with 9 nucleotides matching TRBD2. V dropped 0 bases and J dropped 9; count of bases not matched to a gene: 6. Germline V CDR1 and CDR2: SGHVS, FQNEAQ. This CDR3 is built from 15 residues. As DNA, the CDR3 is TGTGCCAGCAGCTTAGCGGGCGGGGGGGCTCTTGAGCAGTTCTTC. Translating gives CASSLAGGGALEQFF.

The chain's CDR3 is CASSLIGGGTDTQYF. For the CDR3, the DNA is TGTGCCAGCAGCTTGATAGGCGGGGGCACAGATACGCAGTATTTT. V and J are TRBV7-8 and TRBJ2-3, with D perhaps TRBD2 (6 bases). The ends were cut back, 3 bases at V and 1 base at J, with 11 bases in the middle. Germline assignment: CDR1 SGHVS and CDR2 FQNEAQ. There are 15 residues in the CDR3.

A single count supports this clone. The chain carries TRBV5-6 and TRBJ2-3; D possibly corresponds to TRBD2 (6 bases). Germline loops: CDR1 SGHDT, CDR2 YYEEEE. The ends were cut back, 3 bases at V and 0 bases at J, with 11 bases in the middle. The CDR3 length is 15 residues. The CDR3 loop is CASSSAGTSTDTQYF. CDR3 nucleotide sequence: TGTGCCAGCAGCTCCGCGGGGACTAGCACAGATACGCAGTATTTT. The full variable domain, completed using reference TRBV5-6 and TRBJ2-3, is DAGVTQSPTHLIKTRGQQVTLRCSPKSGHDTVSWYQQALGQGPQFIFQYYEEEERQRGNFPDRFSGHQFPNYSSELNVNALLLGDSALYLCASSSAGTSTDTQYFGPGTRLTVL.

A single count supports this clone. J is TRBJ2-7 and V is TRBV20-1, with D uncertain. The CDR3 consists of 11 residues. Germline CDR1 DFQATT, CDR2 SNEGSKA (reference sequence). Deletions cut 3 bases from V and 6 bases from J, with 9 bases between. DNA for the CDR3: TGCAGTGCTAGCCCTACCGGCGAGCAGTACTTC. Protein: CSASPTGEQYF.

This chain joins TRBV7-9 and TRBJ1-6, with D hard to call. The V and J ends lost 5 bases and 5 bases respectively, with 10 bases between them. Germline lookup yields CDR1 SEHNR and CDR2 FQNEAQ (reference sequence). The CDR3 consists of 14 residues. CDR3: CASSGIINNSPLHF. In DNA, the CDR3 is TGTGCCAGCAGCGGGATTATTAATAATTCACCCCTCCACTTT.

The chain has TRBV6-5 and TRBJ2-7; 7 nucleotides line up with TRBD2. Germline trimming cut 0 bases from V and 5 bases from J; bases unmatched to any gene: 4. Looked up from germline, CDR1 is MNHEY and CDR2 is SVGAGI. The CDR3 loop spans 14 amino acids. Here the CDR3 DNA reads TGTGCCAGCAGTTACTCGATGGGGGGGAACGAGCAGTACTTC. Its protein product is CASSYSMGGNEQYF.

The chain uses TRBV5-6 and TRBJ2-7; D ambiguous. Germline CDR1 is SGHDT and CDR2 is YYEEEE. The length of the CDR3 is 12 residues. With 0 bases removed from V and 3 bases from J, the gap between germline ends came to 4 bases. CDR3: CASSLGDYEQYF. Written as DNA, the CDR3 is TGTGCCAGCAGCTTGGGCGACTACGAGCAGTACTTC.

The chain carries TRBV12-1 and TRBJ2-5; no DNA check was done on the table's D call, TRBD2. TRBV12-1 is designated a pseudogene. The CDR3 has 17 residues. Here the CDR3 DNA reads TGTGCCAGCCTGCGGAGCGGGGGGGCGGTCCCACAAGAGACCCAGTACTTC. Translated: CASLRSGGAVPQETQYF.

The genes are TRBV5-5 and TRBJ2-1; no definite D call. V lost 3 bases to trimming and J lost 8 bases, with 9 bases between them. The length of the CDR3 is 12 residues. Germline CDR1 SGHKS, CDR2 YYEKEE (reference sequence). CDR3 amino acids: CASSSIVDEQFF. The CDR3 DNA reads as TGTGCCAGCAGCTCGATAGTCGATGAGCAGTTCTTC.

The chain joins TRBV21-1 to TRBJ1-5; the DNA was not compared with TRBD1, the D call given in the table. TRBV21-1 is an annotated pseudogene. The CDR3 consists of 18 residues. Written as DNA, the CDR3 is TGTGCCAGCAGCAAGTATGGGGGCCAGGAGAATGATGGTCAGCCCCAGCATTTT. Its protein is CASSKYGGQENDGQPQHF.

DNA of the CDR3: TGCAGCGTGGGACTTTCAGGGTACGAGCAGTACTTC. It encodes CSVGLSGYEQYF. This sequence joins TRBV29-1 and TRBJ2-7, with D possibly matching TRBD2 (6 bases). V was trimmed by 6 bases and J by 4 bases, leaving 13 bases between them. Germline values: CDR1 SQVTM, CDR2 ANQGSEA. This CDR3 is built from 12 residues.

The chain is built from TRBV11-2 and TRBJ2-3; 10 bases match TRBD1. Germline V gene sequence: CDR1 SGHAT, CDR2 FQNNGV. Germline trimming cut 3 bases from V and 2 bases from J; bases unmatched to any gene: 14. This CDR3 contains 19 residues. CDR3 protein: CASSLGAPTGGVDTDTQYF. The CDR3 DNA reads TGTGCCAGCAGCTTGGGGGCCCCGACAGGGGGCGTTGACACAGATACGCAGTATTTT.

As DNA, the CDR3 is TGTGCCAGTAGTATTTGGGCGGCGTCTATTGGTTCACCCCTCCACTTT. Its translation: CASSIWAASIGSPLHF. The rearrangement joins TRBV19 to TRBJ1-6; D is unclear. Trimming pared 3 bases from V and 9 bases from J, leaving 18 bases between. The CDR3 has 16 residues. Looked up from germline, CDR1 is LNHDA and CDR2 is SQIVND (reference sequence).

In its sample, this clone was seen once. The J gene is TRBJ1-2, the V gene TRBV9; 7 bases line up with TRBD1. This CDR3 has 15 amino acids. Losses at the gene ends were 0 bases for V and 1 base for J; bases not matched to a gene: 3. Germline V gene data show CDR1 as SGDLS and CDR2 as YYNGEE. The CDR3 DNA is TGTGCCAGCAGCGTAGAAGGGGGCTATAACTATGGCTACACCTTC. Translating gives CASSVEGGYNYGYTF.

V is TRBV6-5 and J is TRBJ2-7; 7 bases are a match to TRBD1. Germline trimming cut 7 bases from V and 2 bases from J; bases unmatched to any gene: 11. CDR3 size: 15 residues. The germline V gene encodes CDR1 MNHEY and CDR2 SVGAGI. The CDR3 protein is CASKRTGPLTYEQYF. The CDR3 DNA follows: TGTGCCAGCAAGAGGACAGGTCCGCTGACCTACGAGCAGTACTTC.

The rearrangement links TRBV6-5 to TRBJ1-2; a possible D gene is TRBD1 (5 bases). Germline CDR1 is MNHEY and CDR2 is SVGAGI. V shed 8 bases and J shed 7 bases, with 11 bases lying between them. This CDR3 comprises 11 residues. The CDR3 DNA reads as TGTGCCAGCTGCAGCGGGGGTGGCTACACCTTC. Its translation is CASCSGGGYTF.

J is TRBJ1-1 and V is TRBV4-1; 7 bases are a match to TRBD1. The V segment lost 4 bases and the J segment 5 bases; nucleotides outside the gene matches: 13. Germline V gives CDR1 MGHRA, CDR2 YSYEKL. The CDR3 runs 16 residues. The CDR3 sequence is CASSPRQGGTQTEAFF. CDR3 coding DNA: TGCGCCAGCAGCCCGAGACAGGGTGGTACCCAGACTGAAGCTTTCTTT.

The chain recombines TRBV9 with TRBJ1-5, with D perhaps matching TRBD1 (5 bases). Trimming pared 0 bases from V and 4 bases from J, leaving 11 bases between. The CDR3 is 15 amino acids. Germline lookup yields CDR1 SGDLS and CDR2 YYNGEE. The CDR3, as DNA: TGTGCCAGCAGCGTAGGGGCAGGGCTTAATCAGCCCCAGCATTTT. It is translated as CASSVGAGLNQPQHF.

CDR3 region: CASSLGQGILIEQYF. The CDR3 nucleotides are TGTGCCAGCAGCTTGGGGCAGGGAATACTCATCGAGCAGTACTTC. The chain recombines TRBV7-9 with TRBJ2-7; D possibly corresponds to TRBD1 (5 bases). Per the germline V gene, CDR1 is SEHNR and CDR2 is FQNEAQ (reference sequence). Trimming left V 3 bases short and J 6 bases short, with 18 bases between. The CDR3 has 15 residues.

The chain recombines TRBV27 with TRBJ1-2; unclear D gene. The V end was cut by 3 bases, the J end by 1 base, with 6 bases between. This CDR3 is built from 13 residues. CDR1 and CDR2 (germline): MNHEY, SMNVEV (reference sequence). The CDR3 region is CASSFSGNYGYTF. Here the CDR3 DNA reads TGTGCCAGCAGTTTCAGCGGTAACTATGGCTACACCTTC.

V usage is TRBV7-9 and J usage is TRBJ1-6; 10 nucleotides line up with TRBD1. V lost 5 bases and J lost 6; bases outside the gene matches: 1. Germline loops: CDR1 SEHNR, CDR2 FQNEAQ (reference sequence). There are 14 residues in the CDR3. The CDR3 DNA reads TGTGCCAGCAGCGGGACAGGGGTTAATTCACCCCTCCACTTT. Residues: CASSGTGVNSPLHF.

This chain uses TRBV7-9 with TRBJ1-2; D possibly corresponds to TRBD1 (5 bases). CDR1 SEHNR and CDR2 FQNEAQ come from the germline V gene (reference sequence). There are 14 residues in the CDR3. Trimming shortened V by 1 base and J by 5 bases, and 11 bases separated the two germline ends. Here the CDR3 DNA reads TGTGCCAGCAGCTTAGTTGACAGCTTATATGGCTACACCTTC. Residues: CASSLVDSLYGYTF.

This chain links TRBV5-6 with TRBJ1-6; D gene ambiguous. The V end lost 4 bases, the J end lost 0 bases, and 8 bases lay between the germline ends. Germline-derived CDR1 and CDR2 are SGHDT and YYEEEE. The CDR3 contains 15 residues. The CDR3: CASSASSSYNSPLHF. CDR3 nucleotides: TGTGCCAGCAGCGCCAGTAGCTCCTATAATTCACCCCTCCACTTT.

This chain uses TRBV4-1 with TRBJ1-1; a possible D gene is TRBD1 (5 bases). Trimming removed 3 bases from V and 0 bases from J, with 11 bases in between. Germline CDR1 reads MGHRA; CDR2 reads YSYEKL. This CDR3 is built from 15 residues. The CDR3 loop reads CASSHQGVMNTEAFF. CDR3 nucleotides: TGCGCCAGCAGCCATCAAGGGGTGATGAACACTGAAGCTTTCTTT.

This chain uses TRBV29-1 with TRBJ2-7; a possible D gene is TRBD1 (6 bases). Germline V lookup: CDR1 SQVTM, CDR2 ANQGSEA. The CDR3 has 13 amino acids. The V end lost 4 bases, the J end lost 3 bases, and 13 bases lay between the germline ends. CDR3 coding DNA: TGCAGCGTTGGACAGGTTGAAGGCTACGAGCAGTACTTC. This sequence encodes CSVGQVEGYEQYF.